Following are 25 T cell receptor beta chains from one sample sequenced in a study of neurological immune-mediated disorders. TCRdb itself ran the 5' RACE reads through MiXCR, one entry per CDR3 protein. The sample records 26,000 or so distinct CDR3 sequences, approximately 12% being singletons. The material sequenced was PBMCs. Receptor source: a man in his sixties in good health.

There are many counts of this clonotype. This chain uses TRBV7-8 with TRBJ2-1; D gene uncertain. Germline loops: CDR1 SGHVS, CDR2 FQNEAQ. Deletions cut 5 bases from V and 8 bases from J, with 10 bases between. This CDR3 region has 12 residues. The CDR3, as DNA: TGTGCCAGCAGCATTAATATGGATGAGCAGTTCTTC. Translation gives CASSINMDEQFF.

The sample holds many counts of this clonotype. This chain uses TRBV7-2 with TRBJ2-7, with 8 bases matching TRBD2. Losses at the gene ends were 5 bases for V and 3 bases for J; bases not matched to a gene: 9. Germline V gene data show CDR1 as SGHTA and CDR2 as FQGNSA. This CDR3 has 15 amino acids. CDR3 loop: CASSKGAGGHYEQYF. Here the CDR3 DNA reads TGTGCCAGCAGCAAGGGCGCGGGAGGTCACTACGAGCAGTACTTC.

This clonotype came up many times. The chain recombines TRBV28 with TRBJ2-3; TRBD2 is a possible D gene (6 bases). The CDR3 is 14 residues long. V lost 10 bases, J lost 3 bases, and 17 bases lay in between. Germline lookup yields CDR1 MDHEN and CDR2 SYDVKM. The CDR3 bases are TGTGCCACCGCCTTTGTGGGAGGAACAGATACGCAGTATTTT. Its translation is CATAFVGGTDTQYF.

Notes on this clonotype: An end of the junction does not agree with germline; a read error may underlie this. This chain connects TRBV6-5 to TRBJ2-3; TRBD2 matches at 8 bases. The CDR3 has 15 amino acids. The germline CDR1 and CDR2 sequences are MNHEY and SVGAGI. CDR3 bases: TGTGCCAGCAGTGGGGTGATAGCGGGAACATATACTCAGTATTTT. Translating gives CASSGVIAGTYTQYF.

The rearrangement links TRBV28 to TRBJ1-2, with D possibly matching TRBD1 (5 bases). The germline V gene has CDR1 MDHEN and CDR2 SYDVKM. V was pared by 2 bases and J by 8 bases, with 15 bases between. The CDR3 has 14 residues. CDR3 amino acids: CASSLGDSPSGYTF. For the CDR3, the DNA is TGTGCCAGCAGTTTAGGAGACAGTCCCTCGGGCTACACCTTC.

This clonotype was recorded at least ten times. A clone one base away is much larger, so this may be a read error. The J gene is TRBJ2-3, the V gene TRBV28; no clear D. The V gene's germline CDR1 is MDHEN and CDR2 SYDVKM. The ends were cut back, 2 bases at V and 3 bases at J, with 0 bases in the middle. The CDR3 covers 11 residues. The CDR3 bases are TGTGCCAGCAGTTTAACAGATACGCAGTATTTT. This translates into CASSLTDTQYF.

The sample holds many counts of this clonotype. V gene TRBV28 combines with J gene TRBJ1-6, with 8 bases fitting TRBD1. The CDR3 spans 14 residues. The germline gives CDR1 MDHEN, CDR2 SYDVKM. V was pared by 7 bases and J by 10 bases, with 9 bases of the junction left unmatched. CDR3 bases: TGTGCCAGCACCCCGATCAGGGGGCTGTCACCCCTCCACTTT. It codes for CASTPIRGLSPLHF.

This clonotype was found many times. CDR3 bases: TGTGCCAGCAGTTTCGGGCTGACAGGGGGCAATCAGCCCCAGCATTTT. Translation gives CASSFGLTGGNQPQHF. The chain carries TRBV12-3 or TRBV12-4 and TRBJ1-5; 8 bases fit TRBD1. CDR3 size: 16 residues. The ends lost 3 bases at V and 2 bases at J; junction bases unmatched: 6.

This clonotype was seen at least ten times. The chain joins TRBV7-8 to TRBJ2-1; 15 bases agree with TRBD2. Per germline, CDR1 SGHVS and CDR2 FQNEAQ. The CDR3 extends over 18 amino acids. V dropped 1 base and J dropped 9; count of bases not matched to a gene: 10. The CDR3 spells CASSLGTSGRGNGIEQFF. In DNA form, the CDR3 reads TGTGCCAGCAGCTTAGGGACTAGCGGGAGGGGTAATGGGATTGAGCAGTTCTTC.

This clonotype occurred many times. CDR3 nucleotides: TGTGCCAGCAGCCTCGCGGGGAATGAGCAGTTCTTC. The encoded protein is CASSLAGNEQFF. The chain combines TRBV9 with TRBJ2-1; perhaps TRBD2 as D (6 bases). The CDR3 is made up of 12 amino acids. The ends were cut back, 4 bases at V and 7 bases at J, with 9 bases in the middle. Germline V gene lookup returns CDR1 SGDLS and CDR2 YYNGEE.

This clonotype was recorded at least ten times. The rearrangement uses TRBV7-8 and TRBJ2-2; 8 bases line up with TRBD1. Germline V CDR1 and CDR2: SGHVS, FQNEAQ. The CDR3 spans 15 residues. V shed 2 bases and J 4 bases; nucleotides not matched to a gene: 3. The CDR3 nucleotides are TGTGCCAGCAGCTTACAGGGGGCGGGCACCGGGGAGCTGTTTTTT. This translates into CASSLQGAGTGELFF.

This clonotype came up many times. The rearrangement uses TRBV3-1 and TRBJ2-3, with D possibly TRBD2 on 5 matching bases. CDR3 length: 16 amino acids. Germline loops: CDR1 LGHDT, CDR2 YNNKEL (reference sequence). V lost 1 base and J 2 bases, leaving 13 bases between the germline ends. The CDR3, as DNA: TGTGCCAGCAGCCAAGGACTAACCAGACCCACAGATACGCAGTATTTT. Its translation: CASSQGLTRPTDTQYF.

Many counts were recorded for this clonotype. This rearrangement joins TRBV28 to TRBJ2-3, with 13 bases identical to TRBD2. The germline V gene has CDR1 MDHEN and CDR2 SYDVKM. There are 17 residues in the CDR3. Trimming cost V 5 bases and J 4 bases; bases outside gene matches: 9. CDR3 sequence: CASSLWTSGSSPDTQYF. DNA for the CDR3: TGTGCCAGCAGTCTCTGGACTAGCGGGAGTAGCCCAGATACGCAGTATTTT.

At least ten counts were recorded for this clonotype. The chain recombines TRBV7-2 with TRBJ2-1; D uncertain. V was clipped by 5 bases and J by 5 bases, with 13 bases between them. Per germline, CDR1 SGHTA and CDR2 FQGNSA. The CDR3 sequence is 14 residues long. The CDR3 region is CASSLRLVNNEQFF. The CDR3 region has the DNA TGTGCCAGCAGCCTAAGACTGGTTAACAATGAGCAGTTCTTC.

This clonotype was recorded many times. V usage is TRBV7-9 and J usage is TRBJ2-2, with 7 bases fitting TRBD2. Germline V gene data show CDR1 as SEHNR and CDR2 as FQNEAQ (reference sequence). This CDR3 has 16 residues. After removal of 5 bases from V and 2 bases from J, the junction contained 8 bases not matched to a gene. The CDR3 sequence is CASSPPGTINTGELFF. CDR3 bases: TGTGCCAGCAGCCCACCCGGGACTATCAACACCGGGGAGCTGTTTTTT.

This clonotype showed up many times. This chain joins TRBV7-6 and TRBJ2-3; D gene uncertain. The CDR3 runs to 16 residues. The germline V gene encodes CDR1 SGHVS and CDR2 FNYEAQ. The ends were cut back, 1 base at V and 4 bases at J, with 15 bases in the middle. CDR3 sequence (DNA): TGTGCCAGCAGCTTAGTGGTCGCCCCGAACCCAGATACGCAGTATTTT. Protein sequence: CASSLVVAPNPDTQYF.

This clonotype was found many times. This rearrangement joins TRBV7-2 to TRBJ2-5, with 12 bases identical to TRBD1. V lost 0 bases and J lost 5; bases outside the gene matches: 4. Germline CDR1 SGHTA, CDR2 FQGNSA. The CDR3 is made up of 16 amino acids. The DNA for the CDR3 is TGTGCCAGCAGCTTAGCCGGGACAGGGGGCTTTGAGACCCAGTACTTC. Translation: CASSLAGTGGFETQYF.

This clonotype was recorded many times. The chain links TRBV12-5 to TRBJ2-5; D may be TRBD2 (7 bases). The V gene's germline CDR1 is LGHNT and CDR2 FRNRAP. The V and J ends lost 5 bases and 5 bases respectively, with 15 bases between them. The length of the CDR3 is 14 residues. The CDR3 region has the DNA TGTGCTAGTGGTACCTCCGGGGGGCTTGAGACCCAGTACTTC. Residues: CASGTSGGLETQYF.

This clonotype was counted ten times or more. The V gene is TRBV29-1, the J gene TRBJ2-3; TRBD1 might be the D (5 bases). Germline assignment: CDR1 SQVTM and CDR2 ANQGSEA. The ends were cut back, 0 bases at V and 2 bases at J, with 15 bases in the middle. The CDR3 covers 16 residues. The CDR3, as DNA: TGCAGCGTTGAAGATAGATACAAGGGGATCACAGATACGCAGTATTTT. Translation: CSVEDRYKGITDTQYF.

This clonotype showed up many times. The chain recombines TRBV4-3 with TRBJ2-3; D is unresolved. The ends were cut back, 0 bases at V and 4 bases at J, with 8 bases in the middle. The CDR3 has 14 amino acids. From germline, CDR1 is LGHNA and CDR2 YSLEER. The CDR3 sequence is CASSQDPSADTQYF. CDR3 sequence (DNA): TGCGCCAGCAGCCAAGACCCCAGTGCAGATACGCAGTATTTT.

With regard to this clonotype: Germline and junction disagree at one end, which may indicate a read error. V and J are TRBV6-2 or TRBV6-3 and TRBJ2-7; 12 nucleotides match TRBD2. Per the germline V gene, CDR1 is MNHEY and CDR2 is SVGEGT. There are 14 residues in the CDR3. In DNA, the CDR3 is TGTGCAAGCAGCTCACTAGCGGGAGGTTCCGAGCAGTACTTC. Protein sequence: CASSSLAGGSEQYF.

This clonotype was observed at least ten times. J is TRBJ2-3 and V is TRBV28; 11 positions agree with TRBD2. With 5 bases clipped from V and 4 bases from J, the junction kept 14 bases outside the gene matches. Germline V gives CDR1 MDHEN, CDR2 SYDVKM. The CDR3 is 18 amino acids. CDR3 residues: CASSPPGVLAGAPDTQYF. Here the CDR3 DNA reads TGTGCCAGCAGTCCGCCAGGGGTACTAGCGGGAGCCCCAGATACGCAGTATTTT.

This chain joins TRBV20-1 and TRBJ1-1; D might be TRBD1 (6 bases). This CDR3 is built from 15 residues. Trimming removed 0 bases from V and 1 base from J, with 12 bases in between. Germline V gives CDR1 DFQATT, CDR2 SNEGSKA (reference sequence). The CDR3 loop is CSAREPTTGNTEAFF. CDR3 nucleotide sequence: TGCAGTGCTAGAGAGCCGACGACAGGGAACACTGAAGCTTTCTTT.

This clonotype was found many times. It may be a read error: a sequence one base away is much more abundant. This chain connects TRBV6-2 or TRBV6-3 to TRBJ2-5; no firm D call. Germline CDR1 is MNHEY and CDR2 is SVGEGT. The V and J ends lost 4 bases and 4 bases respectively, with 16 bases between them. The CDR3 loop spans 15 amino acids. In DNA form, the CDR3 reads TGTGCCAGCAGTTCGGACCCCCCAGTGGGAGAGACCCAGTACTTC. It translates to CASSSDPPVGETQYF.

At least ten counts were recorded for this clonotype. V gene TRBV9 combines with J gene TRBJ1-3, with TRBD1 matching 8 bases. The germline V gene has CDR1 SGDLS and CDR2 YYNGEE. The V segment lost 3 bases and the J segment 0 bases; nucleotides outside the gene matches: 2. The CDR3 has 15 amino acids. CDR3 loop: CASSETGDSGNTIYF. The CDR3 DNA reads as TGTGCCAGCAGCGAGACAGGGGACTCTGGAAACACCATATATTTT.